One sample yielded the 24 T cell receptor beta chains listed below, sequenced in a study of cytomegalovirus exposure and HLA in healthy donors. Sequencing was performed with immunoSEQ multiplex PCR; in TCRdb, only in-frame clones are kept and a portion is missing. The table shows over 85,000 clones, with approximately 88% occurring only once. The source material was PBMCs. These receptors originate from a woman in her 30s in good health and CMV-seropositive.

V gene TRBV13 combines with J gene TRBJ1-2, with 11 bases matching TRBD1. The CDR3 length is 14 residues. The ends lost 3 bases at V and 5 bases at J; junction bases unmatched: 2. Germline CDR1 is PRHDT and CDR2 is FYEKMQ (reference sequence). In DNA form, the CDR3 reads TGTGCCAGCAGCTTGGGACAGGGGGGTTATGGCTACACCTTC. Translating gives CASSLGQGGYGYTF.

The J gene is TRBJ2-7, the V gene TRBV5-6; 10 bases map to TRBD1. V lost 0 bases to trimming and J lost 4 bases; unmatched junction nucleotides: 4. CDR1 is SGHDT and CDR2 is YYEEEE in the germline V gene. The CDR3 has 15 amino acids. The CDR3 region is CASSLAPGQGYEQYF. Written as DNA, the CDR3 is TGTGCCAGCAGCTTGGCCCCGGGACAGGGGTACGAGCAGTACTTC.

V gene TRBV25-1 combines with J gene TRBJ2-7; 11 positions agree with TRBD2. The CDR3 runs 15 residues. Unmatched junction bases numbered 7, after V lost 7 bases and J lost 2 bases. Germline V gene sequence: CDR1 MGHDK, CDR2 SYGVNS. The CDR3 region has the DNA TGTGCCAGCAATGGGGGTAGCGGGGGGGCCTACGAGCAGTACTTC. Its translation is CASNGGSGGAYEQYF.

The rearrangement links TRBV5-1 to TRBJ2-7; 14 bases are shared with TRBD2. The CDR3 is 15 amino acids. Germline lookup yields CDR1 SGHRS and CDR2 YFSETQ. V lost 5 bases and J lost 6; bases outside the gene matches: 7. This CDR3 is CASSSGLAGAGEQYF. CDR3 in DNA: TGCGCCAGCAGTTCGGGACTAGCGGGAGCAGGCGAGCAGTACTTC.

The J gene is TRBJ1-5, the V gene TRBV2; the D is unclear. CDR1 and CDR2 from the germline V gene are SNHLY and FYNNEI. The CDR3 runs to 16 residues. Trimming took 2 bases from V and 0 from J, leaving 11 bases between them. The CDR3 protein is CASSEQTVYSNQPQHF. The CDR3 DNA reads as TGTGCCAGCAGTGAACAAACGGTATATAGCAATCAGCCCCAGCATTTT.

The chain recombines TRBV5-1 with TRBJ2-7; D is unclear. V was clipped by 0 bases and J by 2 bases, with 6 bases between them. Germline lookup yields CDR1 SGHRS and CDR2 YFSETQ. This CDR3 is 13 amino acids long. CDR3 protein: CASSLGAAYEQYF. In DNA, the CDR3 is TGCGCCAGCAGCTTGGGGGCAGCCTACGAGCAGTACTTC.

The chain links TRBV30 to TRBJ2-4; the D gene is possibly TRBD2 (6 bases). The V gene lost 3 bases and the J gene lost 2 bases, with 8 bases spanning the gap. The germline V gene encodes CDR1 GTSNPN and CDR2 SVGIG (reference sequence). This CDR3 contains 13 residues. The CDR3 spells CAWSGGSKNIQYF. CDR3 nucleotides: TGTGCCTGGAGCGGAGGGTCCAAAAACATTCAGTACTTC.

The genes are TRBV5-6 and TRBJ2-3; 10 bases align to TRBD2. Germline CDR1 and CDR2: SGHDT and YYEEEE. The CDR3 totals 13 residues. Trimming took 4 bases from V and 4 from J; bases not matched to a gene: 0. CDR3 in DNA: TGTGCCAGCAGCGGACTAGCGGCAGATACGCAGTATTTT. Its translation: CASSGLAADTQYF.

In this sample, this clone turned up a few times. The rearrangement links TRBV30 to TRBJ1-2, with no clear D. The V gene's germline CDR1 is GTSNPN and CDR2 SVGIG (reference sequence). The ends were cut back, 0 bases at V and 4 bases at J, with 6 bases in the middle. The CDR3 has 12 residues. The CDR3 sequence: CAWSVRSYGYTF. The CDR3 DNA sequence: TGTGCCTGGAGTGTACGTAGCTATGGCTACACCTTC.

This clone occurred once. This chain joins TRBV5-4 and TRBJ1-2, with D possibly being TRBD1 (6 bases). Germline values: CDR1 SGHNT, CDR2 YYREEE (reference sequence). Trimming took off 0 bases at V and 8 bases at J, with 11 bases between the two ends. CDR3 size: 13 residues. DNA for the CDR3: TGTGCCAGCAGCTTGGAACAGGGATTGGGCTACACCTTC. The encoded protein is CASSLEQGLGYTF.

The gene calls are TRBV7-9 and TRBJ2-3; D remains unclear. V was shortened by 4 bases and J by 6 bases, with 11 bases between the two germline ends. The CDR3 loop spans 13 amino acids. The germline CDR1 and CDR2 sequences are SEHNR and FQNEAQ (reference sequence). The chain's CDR3 is CASSSSRADTQYF. The CDR3 nucleotides are TGTGCCAGCAGCTCCTCGCGTGCGGATACGCAGTATTTT.

The J gene is TRBJ1-2, the V gene TRBV28; no firm D call. CDR3 length: 12 residues. Germline loops: CDR1 MDHEN, CDR2 SYDVKM. Trimming pared 5 bases from V and 4 bases from J, leaving 8 bases between. As DNA, the CDR3 is TGTGCCAGCAGTCCTCGGAGCTATGGCTACACCTTC. Translation gives CASSPRSYGYTF.

This clone was seen once. The genes are TRBV28 and TRBJ2-7; 9 positions agree with TRBD2. From germline, CDR1 is MDHEN and CDR2 SYDVKM. The CDR3 contains 15 residues. V dropped 7 bases and J dropped 6; count of bases not matched to a gene: 13. For the CDR3, the DNA is TGTGCCAGCACCTCCCCTTTGCGGGAGGGCGGCGAGCAGTACTTC. This gives the protein CASTSPLREGGEQYF.

The chain links TRBV27 to TRBJ1-6; TRBD1 might be the D (6 bases). This CDR3 region has 14 residues. V shed 5 bases and J shed 12 bases, with 17 bases lying between them. The V gene's germline CDR1 is MNHEY and CDR2 SMNVEV (reference sequence). The chain's CDR3 is CASSDRWGGLPLHF. DNA of the CDR3: TGTGCCAGCAGTGACAGGTGGGGTGGTCTACCCCTCCACTTT.

The J gene is TRBJ2-7, the V gene TRBV7-2; 11 bases line up with TRBD2. Germline lookup yields CDR1 SGHTA and CDR2 FQGNSA. This CDR3 has 16 amino acids. With V trimmed by 6 bases and J by 6 bases, 13 bases remained unmatched. Here the CDR3 reads CASSLVSGRAPPEQYF. CDR3 nucleotide sequence: TGTGCCAGCAGTCTCGTTAGCGGGAGGGCGCCTCCCGAGCAGTACTTC.

In its sample, this clone was seen once. This chain links TRBV7-6 with TRBJ2-1; TRBD2 might be the D (5 bases). V was trimmed by 7 bases and J by 4 bases, leaving 20 bases between them. The CDR3 extends over 16 amino acids. Germline V gene sequence: CDR1 SGHVS, CDR2 FNYEAQ. CDR3 region: CASTLRAAASYNEQFF. For the CDR3, the DNA is TGTGCCAGCACCCTGAGGGCGGCGGCCTCTTACAATGAGCAGTTCTTC. Full variable domain (outside the CDR3, taken from reference TRBV7-6 and TRBJ2-1): GAGVSQSPRYKVTKRGQDVALRCDPISGHVSLYWYRQALGQGPEFLTYFNYEAQQDKSGLPNDRFSAERPEGSISTLTIQRTEQRDSAMYRCASTLRAAASYNEQFFGPGTRLTVL.

The chain carries TRBV5-1 and TRBJ1-4; D is possibly TRBD1 (6 bases). CDR1 is SGHRS, CDR2 YFSETQ, per germline. The CDR3 runs to 16 residues. The ends were cut back, 5 bases at V and 2 bases at J, with 16 bases in the middle. The CDR3 DNA reads TGCGCCAGCAGATTCGGACAGAAGGGTACTAATGAAAAACTGTTTTTT. Amino acid sequence: CASRFGQKGTNEKLFF.

The V gene is TRBV19, the J gene TRBJ1-1; 9 bases match TRBD1. In germline, CDR1 is LNHDA, CDR2 SQIVND (reference sequence). V trimming: 4 bases; J trimming: 5 bases; junction bases outside the gene matches: 5. This CDR3 comprises 14 residues. The CDR3 here is CASSKQGATTEAFF. The CDR3 DNA sequence: TGTGCCAGTAGTAAACAGGGGGCAACAACTGAAGCTTTCTTT. Based on the CDR3 plus reference TRBV19 and TRBJ1-1, the full variable domain is DGGITQSPKYLFRKEGQNVTLSCEQNLNHDAMYWYRQDPGQGLRLIYYSQIVNDFQKGDIAEGYSVSREKKESFPLTVTSAQKNPTAFYLCASSKQGATTEAFFGQGTRLTVV.

The chain has TRBV10-3 and TRBJ2-7; tentatively, D is TRBD1 (7 bases). Germline V gene sequence: CDR1 ENHRY, CDR2 SYGVKD. CDR3 length: 15 amino acids. V was pared by 5 bases and J by 6 bases, with 20 bases between. CDR3 sequence: CAISSPPGRGVEQYF. In DNA, the CDR3 is TGTGCCATCAGTTCCCCCCCCGGCAGGGGGGTCGAGCAGTACTTC.

The chain uses TRBV5-4 and TRBJ2-1; TRBD2 aligns across 8 bases. J gave up 1 base and V 4 bases, and 4 bases lay outside the gene matches. This CDR3 is 15 amino acids long. Germline assignment: CDR1 SGHNT and CDR2 YYREEE (reference sequence). The CDR3 reads CASSRGGGSYNEQFF. In nucleotides, the CDR3 is TGTGCCAGCAGCCGGGGGGGCGGATCCTACAATGAGCAGTTCTTC.

The rearrangement uses TRBV13 and TRBJ2-2; 8 bases line up with TRBD2. The germline V gene encodes CDR1 PRHDT and CDR2 FYEKMQ (reference sequence). Trimming removed 0 bases from V and 3 bases from J; junction bases left unmatched: 6. This CDR3 region has 17 residues. The CDR3 region is CASSLGRGGIDTGELFF. CDR3 in DNA: TGTGCCAGCAGCTTAGGACGGGGGGGCATTGACACCGGGGAGCTGTTTTTT. Full variable domain (rest looked up from reference TRBV13 and TRBJ2-2): AAGVIQSPRHLIKEKRETATLKCYPIPRHDTVYWYQQGPGQDPQFLISFYEKMQSDKGSIPDRFSAQQFSDYHSELNMSSLELGDSALYFCASSLGRGGIDTGELFFGEGSRLTVL.

The V and J genes are TRBV5-1 and TRBJ2-7; 7 bases map to TRBD2. The CDR3 is 11 amino acids. The V and J ends lost 4 bases and 7 bases, in that order; junction bases with no gene match: 2. Per the germline V gene, CDR1 is SGHRS and CDR2 is YFSETQ. The CDR3 protein is CASSLGGEQYF. The CDR3 DNA is TGCGCCAGCAGCCTCGGGGGGGAGCAGTACTTC.

The chain recombines TRBV6-1 with TRBJ2-5, with TRBD1 as a possible D gene (6 bases). The CDR3 runs to 15 residues. Germline V gene lookup returns CDR1 MNHNS and CDR2 SASEGT. Trimming took 5 bases from V and 5 from J, leaving 18 bases between them. The CDR3 is CASSSGVQRAETQYF. The CDR3 coding sequence is TGTGCCAGCAGTTCAGGGGTACAAAGGGCGGAGACCCAGTACTTC.

This clone was seen only a few times. The chain carries TRBV15 and TRBJ1-5; unclear D gene. The CDR3 runs to 14 residues. CDR1 is LNHNV, CDR2 YYDKDF, per germline (reference sequence). V lost 2 bases to trimming and J lost 6 bases, with 11 bases between them. In DNA, the CDR3 is TGTGCCACCAGCAGATCCTGGGAGAGTCAGCCCCAGCATTTT. It codes for CATSRSWESQPQHF.